This entry is about one T cell receptor beta chain. The antigen it binds to is not known. No quality values exist for individual bases; no much larger clone is one base distant. Receptors were amplified or captured by RT-PCR. Instrument on record: NextSeq 550. The public sequencing data were trimmed at Q25 with fastp and processed into clonotypes with MiXCR by TCRdb, which kept only in-frame beta chains. A single entry per CDR3 protein holds the most common genes and DNA from its merged rows. This sample has hundreds of thousands of distinct CDR3 sequences in its table, and approximately 16% of those were observed once. The biggest ten clones account for 7.2% of the sample. At the junction V is shortened by 7 bases and J by 5 bases, with 15 bases in between. Taken from cysteine to phenylalanine, the CDR3 has 14 residues. This entry keeps only the CDR3 DNA: 42 bases, framed from base 1. CDR1 SNHLY and CDR2 FYNNEI are derived from the germline V gene.

The data were taken from a study of patients and donors after allogeneic stem cell transplantation (dated by TCRdb to 2020 to 2022). What was sequenced was blood, either unsorted or a sorted T cell fraction (not recorded which). This sequence was found in a human donor who was either an allogeneic HSCT recipient or a stem cell or donor lymphocyte infusion donor (not recorded which). It is not recorded whose cells these are; they may come from a transplant donor. The V and J segments used are TRBV2 and TRBJ1-5, with an unclear D gene assignment. For the CDR3, the sequence is CASKSDLRDQPQHF. At the DNA level, the sequence is TGTGCCAGCAAGTCCGATTTGCGGGATCAGCCCCAGCATTTT.